This T cell receptor beta chain was identified in a study of shared clonotypes between healthy human individuals. Looking at the study overall: The composition of the donors was two women and a few men aged 18 to 49.

This CDR3 contains 18 residues. J lost 9 bases, V lost 3 bases, and 13 bases had no gene match. Germline V gene sequence: CDR1 SGDLS, CDR2 YYNGEE. Study-wide points: Despite large depth, rarefaction showed incomplete sorted-subset sequencing. The diversity represented, both genetic and in exposure history, was limited by few donors.

About this clone: The target antigen is unknown.

Study donors comprised healthy, HIV-negative adults devoid of recent acute infection or vaccination. Measured with immunoSEQ multiplex PCR; TCRdb has only the in-frame clones, and not every one. This table holds 100,000 to 130,000 clones, 68% found once. The sequenced material came from memory CD8+ T cells sorted from blood. Subset of the sample: CD45RO+ cells pooled with CCR7-negative TemRA cells. This TCR came from a young woman in good health. The chain carries TRBV9 and TRBJ2-1; TRBD2 matches at 15 bases. The chain's CDR3 is CASSAPQGLAGGSGEQFF. The DNA for the CDR3 is TGTGCCAGCAGCGCCCCGCAAGGACTAGCGGGAGGGAGTGGTGAGCAGTTCTTC.